This T cell receptor beta chain is drawn from a study of blood T cell repertoires in COVID-19. Study at large: COVID-19 samples collected from the United States, Italy and Spain covered acute and convalescent phases.

Profiling relied on immunoSEQ multiplex PCR, and the TCRdb table lists in-frame clones only, not all of them. The repertoire includes about 480,000 clones, roughly 90% of them detected once, and 1.5% to 2% sits in the top ten. Germline loops: CDR1 LGHNT, CDR2 FRNRAP. J lost 7 bases, V lost 7 bases, and 8 bases had no gene match. The CDR3 extends over 14 amino acids. Participants' reported clinical history set cohort assignment. Either two negative PCRs, clearance, or symptom resolution qualified Cohort 3 donors as recovered. The genes are TRBV12-5 and TRBJ2-1; the match to TRBD2 covers 9 bases. This TCR came from a woman aged 40 to 50 who had recovered from COVID-19. Material: PBMCs or T cells enriched from blood (not recorded which). CDR3 DNA: TGTGCTAGTGTCCTTAGCGGGAGCATGAATGAGCAGTTCTTC. It codes for CASVLSGSMNEQFF.